This TCR beta chain was recorded in a study of shared clonotypes between healthy human individuals. For the study at large: Donors, aged 18 to 49, were a couple of women and a few men.

The CDR3 covers 13 residues. Germline V gene lookup returns CDR1 MNHEY and CDR2 SMNVEV (reference sequence). V lost 3 bases and J 4 bases, leaving 9 bases between the germline ends. Regarding this clone: Its antigen is still unknown. At the DNA level, this CDR3 is encoded by other sequences in the same sample as well.

Only CD45RO-negative cells positively selected for CCR7 counted as naive CD8 cells, so terminally differentiated effector memory CD45RA+ cells were excluded. Broader study findings: Non-shared clonotypes had lower generation probabilities than those shared by all four donors.

Repertoires were generated with immunoSEQ multiplex PCR, while TCRdb's copy carries only in-frame clones and drops some. The data hold around 2,000,000 clones, with roughly 91% observed a single time. Sequencing was carried out using naive CD8+ T cells from PBMCs. V usage is TRBV27 and J usage is TRBJ1-2, with TRBD1 as a possible D gene (5 bases). This TCR was recovered from a man between 18 and 29 years old in good health. Some clones in this sample may be carry-over from other donors' samples. The CDR3 reads CASSLTGPYGYTF. CDR3 coding DNA: TGTGCCAGCAGTTTGACGGGGCCCTATGGCTACACCTTC.